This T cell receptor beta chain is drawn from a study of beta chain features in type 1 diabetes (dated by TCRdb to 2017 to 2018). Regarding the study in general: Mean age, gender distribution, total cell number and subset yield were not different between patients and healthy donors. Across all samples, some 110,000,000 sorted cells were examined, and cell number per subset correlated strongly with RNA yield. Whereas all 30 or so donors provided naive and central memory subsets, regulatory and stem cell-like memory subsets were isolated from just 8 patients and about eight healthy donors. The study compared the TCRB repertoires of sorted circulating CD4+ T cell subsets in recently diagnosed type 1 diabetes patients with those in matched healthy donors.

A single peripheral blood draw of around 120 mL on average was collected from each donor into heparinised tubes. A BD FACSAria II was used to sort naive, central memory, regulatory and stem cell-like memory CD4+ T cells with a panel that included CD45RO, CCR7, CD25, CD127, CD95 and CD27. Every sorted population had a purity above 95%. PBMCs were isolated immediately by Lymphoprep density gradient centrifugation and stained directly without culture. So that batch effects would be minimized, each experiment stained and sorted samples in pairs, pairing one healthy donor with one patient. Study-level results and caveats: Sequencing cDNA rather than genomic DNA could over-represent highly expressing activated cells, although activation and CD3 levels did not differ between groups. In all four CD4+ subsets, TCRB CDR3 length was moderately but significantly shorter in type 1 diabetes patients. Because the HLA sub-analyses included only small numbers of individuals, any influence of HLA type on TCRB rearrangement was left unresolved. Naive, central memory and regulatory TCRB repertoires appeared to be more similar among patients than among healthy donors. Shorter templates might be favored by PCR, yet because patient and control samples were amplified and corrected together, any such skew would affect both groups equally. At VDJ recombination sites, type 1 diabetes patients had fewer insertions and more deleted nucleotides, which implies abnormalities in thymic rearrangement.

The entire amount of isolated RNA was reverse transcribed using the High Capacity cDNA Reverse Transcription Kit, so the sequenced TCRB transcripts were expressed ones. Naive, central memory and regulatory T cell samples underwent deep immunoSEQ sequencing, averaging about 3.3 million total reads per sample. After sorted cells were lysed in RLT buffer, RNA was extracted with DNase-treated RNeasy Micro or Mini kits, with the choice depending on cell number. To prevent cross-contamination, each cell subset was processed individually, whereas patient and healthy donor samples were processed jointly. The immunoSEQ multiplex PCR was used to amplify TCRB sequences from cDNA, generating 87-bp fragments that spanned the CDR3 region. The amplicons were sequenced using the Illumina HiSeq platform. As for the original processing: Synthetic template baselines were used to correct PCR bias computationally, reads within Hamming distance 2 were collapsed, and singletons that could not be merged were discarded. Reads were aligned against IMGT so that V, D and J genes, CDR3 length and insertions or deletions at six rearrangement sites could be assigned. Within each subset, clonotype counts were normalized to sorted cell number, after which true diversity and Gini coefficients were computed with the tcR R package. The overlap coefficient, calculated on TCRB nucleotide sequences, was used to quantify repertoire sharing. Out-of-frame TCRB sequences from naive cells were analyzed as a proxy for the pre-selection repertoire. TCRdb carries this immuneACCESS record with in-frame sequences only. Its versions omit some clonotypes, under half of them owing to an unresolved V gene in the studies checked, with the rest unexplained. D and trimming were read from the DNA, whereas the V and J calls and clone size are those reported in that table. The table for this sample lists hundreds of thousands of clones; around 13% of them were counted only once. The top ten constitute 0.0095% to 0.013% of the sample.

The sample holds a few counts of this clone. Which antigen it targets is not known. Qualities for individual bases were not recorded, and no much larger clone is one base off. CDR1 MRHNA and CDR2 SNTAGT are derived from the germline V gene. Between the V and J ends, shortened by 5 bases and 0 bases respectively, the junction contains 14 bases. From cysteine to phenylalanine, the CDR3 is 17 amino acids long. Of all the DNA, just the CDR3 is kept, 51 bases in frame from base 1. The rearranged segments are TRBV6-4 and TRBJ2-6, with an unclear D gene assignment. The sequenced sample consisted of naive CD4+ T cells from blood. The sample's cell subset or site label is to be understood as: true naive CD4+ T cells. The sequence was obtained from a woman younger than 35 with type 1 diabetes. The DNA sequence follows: TGTGCCAGCAGTTTTGGCAGGCCCAACTCTGGGGCCAACGTCCTGACTTTC. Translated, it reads CASSFGRPNSGANVLTF.